The next 7 T cell receptor beta chains were all read from a single sample in a study of OX40 agonist ivuxolimab in advanced cancers. Sequencing was performed with immunoSEQ multiplex PCR; in TCRdb, only in-frame clones are kept and a portion is missing. Altogether over 45,000 clones are present, approximately 80% being singletons, with the ten largest covering 4% to 5.5%. Sequenced here: CD4+ or CD8+ T cells sorted from blood, sampled in a trial of the OX40 agonist ivuxolimab. These receptors were collected from an adult with an advanced solid tumor such as melanoma, head and neck, liver or kidney cancer.

The CDR3 DNA reads as TGTGCCAGCAGTTTCACAGGGGCGGGGAACACTGAAGCTTTCTTT. Protein: CASSFTGAGNTEAFF. V gene TRBV6-6 combines with J gene TRBJ1-1, with 7 bases matching TRBD1. The CDR3 has 15 amino acids. Germline CDR1 reads MNHNY; CDR2 reads SVGAGI (reference sequence). J lost 1 base, V lost 4 bases, and 6 bases had no gene match.

The V call is TRBV11-3, the J call TRBJ2-2, with D perhaps being TRBD1 or TRBD2 (5 bases each). V lost 5 bases and J lost 5, with 9 bases in between. CDR1 and CDR2 from the germline V gene are SGHNT and YENEEA. This CDR3 has 13 residues. CDR3 amino acids: CASSPGGTGELFF. CDR3 coding DNA: TGTGCCAGCAGCCCTGGGGGTACCGGGGAGCTGTTTTTT.

J is TRBJ2-7 and V is TRBV7-2; maybe TRBD1 (5 bases). V was clipped by 3 bases and J by 8 bases, with 11 bases between them. The CDR3 runs to 12 residues. Looked up from germline, CDR1 is SGHTA and CDR2 is FQGNSA. DNA for the CDR3: TGTGCCAGCAGCTTCGACCTGGGGCAGCAGTACTTC. As protein: CASSFDLGQQYF.

This rearrangement joins TRBV6-1 to TRBJ1-3, with D unresolved. The CDR3 has 14 amino acids. CDR1 and CDR2 from the germline V gene are MNHNS and SASEGT. V shed 7 bases and J shed 4 bases, with 14 bases lying between them. In DNA, the CDR3 is TGTGCCAGCAAGGCGGCAAAAGTGGGAAACACCATATATTTT. It specifies CASKAAKVGNTIYF.

This chain uses TRBV7-6 with TRBJ1-2; D is ambiguous. From germline, CDR1 is SGHVS and CDR2 FNYEAQ. The CDR3 spans 14 residues. With 2 bases removed from V and 7 bases from J, the gap between germline ends came to 14 bases. The CDR3 region is CASSLPLQAAGYTF. DNA of the CDR3: TGTGCCAGCAGCTTACCCCTCCAGGCTGCTGGCTACACCTTC.

This clone was found once. The V and J genes are TRBV7-3 and TRBJ2-1; weak D call: TRBD2 (5 bases). From germline, CDR1 is SGHTA and CDR2 FQGTGA. The CDR3 sequence is 16 residues long. The V end was cut by 5 bases, the J end by 8 bases, with 22 bases between. As DNA, the CDR3 is TGTGCCAGCAGCCCCCAGAGCGGATGGGGAGTGGATGAGCAGTTCTTC. It yields the protein CASSPQSGWGVDEQFF.

The chain couples TRBV11-2 to TRBJ1-2; D is unclear. V was pared by 0 bases and J by 8 bases, with 13 bases between. The CDR3 consists of 14 residues. Per the germline V gene, CDR1 is SGHAT and CDR2 is FQNNGV. The DNA of the CDR3 is TGTGCCAGCAGCTTAGATCAGGCAGCGGGGGGCTACACCTTC. The encoded protein is CASSLDQAAGGYTF.